The rows below give T cell receptor beta chains drawn from one sample of a study of Ad26.COV2.S vaccination and SARS-CoV-2 variants. Repertoires were generated with immunoSEQ multiplex PCR, while TCRdb's copy carries only in-frame clones and drops some. In the table there are about half a million clones, 80% to 90% of which are singletons. Sequenced here: peripheral blood, sampled in a trial of Ad26.COV2.S vaccine versus placebo. The receptors were gathered from a person between 18 and 59 years old who received the Ad26.COV2.S COVID-19 vaccine or a placebo. Both conserved end residues are part of each CDR3. D genes are given only for firm matches. Not all rows give a size; the values are once, few, many and, for expanded clones, a class.

j_call d_call v_call clone_size cdr3_aa cdr3_nt
TRBJ1-2 TRBD1 TRBV6-1 NA CASSEFGTGGGYTF TGTGCCAGCAGTGAGTTTGGTACAGGGGGTGGCTACACCTTC
TRBJ1-5 NA TRBV19 NA CASSILDGNQPQHF TGTGCCAGTAGTATTCTGGATGGTAATCAGCCCCAGCATTTT
TRBJ1-2 NA TRBV6-5 NA CASSYIQGWAYGYTF TGTGCCAGCAGTTACATACAGGGCTGGGCTTATGGCTACACCTTC
TRBJ1-4 NA TRBV6-5 NA CASAQAATNEKLFF TGTGCCAGCGCTCAGGCTGCAACTAATGAAAAACTGTTTTTT
TRBJ2-3 NA TRBV7-9 NA CASSSPRRGLTQYF TGTGCCAGCAGTTCCCCCCGGAGGGGATTAACGCAGTATTTT
TRBJ1-6 NA TRBV10-2 few CASSEAGEVSPLHF TGCGCCAGCAGTGAGGCAGGGGAGGTATCACCCCTCCACTTT
TRBJ2-1 NA TRBV6-1 NA CASSELAETYNEQFF TGTGCCAGCAGTGAATTAGCGGAGACGTACAATGAGCAGTTCTTC
TRBJ1-6 NA TRBV3-1/TRBV3-2 NA CASSQDGGPNSPLHF TGTGCCAGCAGCCAAGATGGGGGTCCCAATTCACCCCTCCACTTT
TRBJ2-7 TRBD1 TRBV15 NA CATSKPGQSYEQYF TGTGCCACCAGCAAACCGGGACAGAGCTACGAGCAGTACTTC
TRBJ1-6 NA TRBV9 NA CASSPRDGPLSPLHF TGTGCCAGCAGCCCCCGGGACGGACCTCTTTCACCCCTCCACTTT
TRBJ2-1 TRBD2 TRBV19 NA CASSKGLAGELGEQFF TGTGCCAGTAGTAAGGGACTAGCGGGAGAATTGGGTGAGCAGTTCTTC
TRBJ1-5 NA TRBV7-8 NA CASSLGGRGEGDQPQHF TGTGCCAGCAGCTTAGGGGGGAGGGGAGAGGGAGATCAGCCCCAGCATTTT
TRBJ1-2 NA TRBV6-2/TRBV6-3 once CASSPGNYGYTF TGTGCCAGCAGCCCGGGAAACTATGGCTACACCTTC
TRBJ1-1 NA TRBV29-1 once CSVELENTEAFF TGCAGCGTTGAACTGGAGAACACTGAAGCTTTCTTT
TRBJ2-2 NA TRBV19 NA CASSIGTSTGELFF TGTGCCAGTAGTATAGGAACTAGTACCGGGGAGCTGTTTTTT
TRBJ1-2 NA TRBV12-3/TRBV12-4 NA CASYGGNYGYTF TGTGCCAGCTACGGGGGGAACTATGGCTACACCTTC
TRBJ1-1 TRBD1 TRBV30 NA CAWGDRGPFEAFF TGTGCCTGGGGCGACAGGGGACCCTTTGAAGCTTTCTTT
TRBJ1-2 NA TRBV28 NA CASMFLSSGYTF TGTGCCAGCATGTTCCTCTCTTCTGGCTACACCTTC
TRBJ2-6 TRBD1 TRBV28 NA CASSPRQGARSGANVLTF TGTGCCAGCAGTCCCCGACAGGGGGCGCGCTCTGGGGCCAACGTCCTGACTTTC
TRBJ2-6 NA TRBV9 NA CASSVVPSSGANVLTF TGTGCCAGCAGCGTAGTTCCAAGCTCTGGGGCCAACGTCCTGACTTTC
TRBJ2-7 TRBD1 TRBV9 NA CASSVGAGGRGEQYF TGTGCCAGCAGCGTAGGGGCAGGGGGTCGGGGCGAGCAGTACTTC
TRBJ2-1 TRBD2 TRBV2 NA CASTGTSGFHEQFF TGTGCCAGCACCGGGACTAGCGGTTTCCATGAGCAGTTCTTC
TRBJ1-4 NA TRBV27 few CASRARGATNEKLFF TGTGCCAGCAGGGCAAGGGGGGCAACTAATGAAAAACTGTTTTTT
TRBJ1-1 TRBD1 TRBV12-5 NA CASGLTFGQGVAGRAFF TGTGCTAGTGGTTTGACCTTTGGCCAGGGGGTCGCGGGTAGAGCTTTCTTT
TRBJ2-7 NA TRBV7-2 few CASSLAAGPTYEQYF TGTGCCAGCAGCTTAGCGGCAGGCCCTACCTACGAGCAGTACTTC
TRBJ1-5 TRBD1 TRBV18 NA CASSPGPTGGRNQPQHF TGTGCCAGCTCACCAGGCCCCACAGGGGGCCGGAATCAGCCCCAGCATTTT
TRBJ2-5 NA TRBV11-2 once CASSVRTGQETQYF TGTGCCAGCAGCGTACGGACTGGCCAAGAGACCCAGTACTTC
TRBJ1-3 NA TRBV4-3 NA CASSQAEGPALGNTIYF TGCGCCAGCAGCCAAGCCGAGGGACCTGCTCTGGGAAACACCATATATTTT
TRBJ1-3 NA TRBV9 NA CASSPGYRELGNTIYF TGTGCCAGCAGCCCTGGATACAGGGAGCTCGGAAACACCATATATTTT
TRBJ2-1 NA TRBV5-1 once CASSLARAIPYNEQFF TGCGCCAGCAGCTTGGCTCGGGCCATCCCCTACAATGAGCAGTTCTTC
TRBJ2-7 NA TRBV30 NA CAWSVAYEQYF TGTGCCTGGAGTGTAGCCTACGAGCAGTACTTC
TRBJ2-1 NA TRBV27 NA CASSPTDYNEQFF TGTGCCAGCAGCCCGACAGATTACAATGAGCAGTTCTTC
TRBJ1-1 NA TRBV18 NA CASSPSGGSTEAFF TGTGCCAGCTCACCGTCGGGGGGCAGCACTGAAGCTTTCTTT
TRBJ2-3 NA TRBV21-1 NA CASPRGGTGIPDTQYF TGTGCCAGCCCCCGCGGGGGGACAGGGATCCCAGATACGCAGTATTTT
TRBJ2-1 NA TRBV7-2 NA CASSLGESDTGFF TGTGCCAGCAGCTTAGGAGAATCGGACACCGGGTTCTTC
TRBJ1-2 NA TRBV19 NA CASGGYGYTF TGTGCCAGTGGAGGATATGGCTACACCTTC
TRBJ2-7 NA TRBV25-1 NA CASSEYLGGAYEQYF TGTGCCAGCAGTGAATATTTGGGGGGTGCCTACGAGCAGTACTTC
TRBJ2-7 NA TRBV2 NA CASSLRPYEQYF TGTGCCAGCAGTCTACGTCCGTACGAGCAGTACTTC
TRBJ2-3 NA TRBV28 NA CASSLRLKLDSSTDTQYF TGTGCCAGCAGTTTGAGGTTGAAACTGGACAGCAGCACAGATACGCAGTATTTT
TRBJ2-1 NA TRBV27 NA CASSLKGLDEQFF TGTGCCAGCAGTTTAAAAGGGTTAGATGAGCAGTTCTTC
TRBJ1-1 NA TRBV6-5 NA CASSLEENTEAFF TGTGCCAGCAGTTTGGAAGAGAACACTGAAGCTTTCTTT
TRBJ2-7 TRBD1 TRBV7-2 once CASSHRDRTYEQYF TGTGCCAGCAGCCATCGGGACAGAACCTACGAGCAGTACTTC